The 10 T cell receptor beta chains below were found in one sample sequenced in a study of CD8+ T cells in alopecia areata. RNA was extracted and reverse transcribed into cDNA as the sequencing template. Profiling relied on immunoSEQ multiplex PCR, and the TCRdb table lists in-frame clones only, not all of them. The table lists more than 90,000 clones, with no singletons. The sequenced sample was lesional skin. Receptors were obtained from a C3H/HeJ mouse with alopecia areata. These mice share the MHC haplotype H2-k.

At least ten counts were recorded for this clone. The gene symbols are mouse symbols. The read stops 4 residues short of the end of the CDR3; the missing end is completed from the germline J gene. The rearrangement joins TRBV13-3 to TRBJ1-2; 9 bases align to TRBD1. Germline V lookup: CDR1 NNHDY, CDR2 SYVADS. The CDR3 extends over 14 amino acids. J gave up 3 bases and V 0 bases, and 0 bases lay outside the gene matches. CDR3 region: CASSDGDRDSDYTF. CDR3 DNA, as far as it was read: TGTGCCAGCAGTGATGGGGACAGGGACTCC.

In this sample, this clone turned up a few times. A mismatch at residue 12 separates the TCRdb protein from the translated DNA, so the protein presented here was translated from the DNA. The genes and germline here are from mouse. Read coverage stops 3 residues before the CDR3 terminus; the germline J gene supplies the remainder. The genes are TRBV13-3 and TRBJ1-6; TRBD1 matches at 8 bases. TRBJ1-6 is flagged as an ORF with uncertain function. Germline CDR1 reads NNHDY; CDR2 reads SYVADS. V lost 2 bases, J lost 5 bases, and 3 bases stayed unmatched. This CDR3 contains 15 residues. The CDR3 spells CASSEGGQDNSPLYF. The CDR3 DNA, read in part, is TGTGCCAGCAGTGAAGGGGGACAGGATAATTCGCCC.

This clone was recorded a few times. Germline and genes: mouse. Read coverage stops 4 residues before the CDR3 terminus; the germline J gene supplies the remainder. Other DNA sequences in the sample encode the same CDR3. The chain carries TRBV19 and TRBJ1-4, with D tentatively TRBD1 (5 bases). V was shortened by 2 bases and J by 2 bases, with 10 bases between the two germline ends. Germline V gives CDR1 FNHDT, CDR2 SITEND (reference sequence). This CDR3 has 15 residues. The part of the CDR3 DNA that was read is TGTGCCAGCAGTATCGGGCAGGGATCCAACGAA. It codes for CASSIGQGSNE. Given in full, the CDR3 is CASSIGQGSNERLFF.

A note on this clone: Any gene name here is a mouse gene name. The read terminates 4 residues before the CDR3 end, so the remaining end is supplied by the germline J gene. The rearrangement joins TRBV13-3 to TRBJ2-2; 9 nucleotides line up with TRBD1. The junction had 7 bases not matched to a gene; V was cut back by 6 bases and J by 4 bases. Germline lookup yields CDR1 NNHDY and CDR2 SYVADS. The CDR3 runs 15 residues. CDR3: CASITGGLATGQLYF. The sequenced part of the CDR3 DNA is TGTGCCAGCATTACAGGGGGCCTCGCCACCGGG.

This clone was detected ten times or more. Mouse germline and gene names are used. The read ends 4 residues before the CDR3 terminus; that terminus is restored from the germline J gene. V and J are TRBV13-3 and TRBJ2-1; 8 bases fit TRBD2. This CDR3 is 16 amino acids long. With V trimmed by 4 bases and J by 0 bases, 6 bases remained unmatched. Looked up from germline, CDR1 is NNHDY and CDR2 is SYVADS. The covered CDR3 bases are TGTGCCAGCAGTTATGACTGGGGAGATAACTATGCT. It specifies CASSYDWGDNYA. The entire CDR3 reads CASSYDWGDNYAEQFF.

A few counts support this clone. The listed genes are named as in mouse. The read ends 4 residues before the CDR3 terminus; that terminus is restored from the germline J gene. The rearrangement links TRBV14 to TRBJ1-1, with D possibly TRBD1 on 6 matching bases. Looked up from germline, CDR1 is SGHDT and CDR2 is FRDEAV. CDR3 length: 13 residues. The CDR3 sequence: CASSFPGQTEVFF. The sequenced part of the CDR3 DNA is TGTGCCAGCAGTTTCCCGGGACAAACA.

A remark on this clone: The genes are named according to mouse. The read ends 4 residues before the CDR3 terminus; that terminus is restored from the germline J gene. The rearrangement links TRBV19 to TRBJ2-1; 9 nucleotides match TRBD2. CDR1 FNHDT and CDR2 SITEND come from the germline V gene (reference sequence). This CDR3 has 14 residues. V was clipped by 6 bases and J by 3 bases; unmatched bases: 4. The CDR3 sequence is CASTRWGGYAEQFF. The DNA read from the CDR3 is TGTGCCAGCACCCGCTGGGGGGGCTATGCT.

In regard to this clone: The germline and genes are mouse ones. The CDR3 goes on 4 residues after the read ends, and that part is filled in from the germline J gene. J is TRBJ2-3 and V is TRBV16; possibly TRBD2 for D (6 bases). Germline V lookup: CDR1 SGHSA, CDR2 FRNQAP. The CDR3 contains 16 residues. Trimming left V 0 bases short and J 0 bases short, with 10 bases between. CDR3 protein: CASSLEEGTSAETLYF. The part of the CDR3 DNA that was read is TGTGCAAGCAGCTTAGAGGAGGGGACTAGTGCAGAA.

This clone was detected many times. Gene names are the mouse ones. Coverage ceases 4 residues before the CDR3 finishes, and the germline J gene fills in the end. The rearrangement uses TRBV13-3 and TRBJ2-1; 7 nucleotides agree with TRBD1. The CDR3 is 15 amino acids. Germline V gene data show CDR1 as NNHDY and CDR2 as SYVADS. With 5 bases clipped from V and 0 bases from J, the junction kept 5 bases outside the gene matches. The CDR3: CASSPGTANYAEQFF. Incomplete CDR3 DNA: TGTGCCAGCAGCCCCGGGACAGCTAACTATGCT.

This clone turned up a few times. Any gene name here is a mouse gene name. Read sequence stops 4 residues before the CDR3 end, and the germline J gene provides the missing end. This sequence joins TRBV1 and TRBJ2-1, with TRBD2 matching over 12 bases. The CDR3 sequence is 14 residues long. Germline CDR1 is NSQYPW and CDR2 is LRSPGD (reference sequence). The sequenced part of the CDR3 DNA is TGCACCTGCAGTGAGACTGGGGGGGCGGCT. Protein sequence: CTCSETGGAA. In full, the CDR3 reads CTCSETGGAAEQFF.